This T cell receptor beta chain appears in the sequencing data of a study of cytomegalovirus exposure and HLA in healthy donors. Notes on the study in general: The study labeled fewer than 200 TCR beta chains cytomegalovirus-associated.

PCR employed 60 Vbeta and 13 Jbeta primers. Data came from immunoSEQ multiplex PCR; TCRdb stores just in-frame clones and leaves some out. The table has roughly 120,000 clones, approximately 80% seen once. Note on this clone: Its antigen is still unknown.

CDR1 and CDR2 (germline): SGHTA, FQGNSA. J gave up 5 bases and V 3 bases, and 8 bases lay outside the gene matches. The CDR3 covers 15 residues. The receptor's source is a male donor in good health and CMV-seropositive. The sample was PBMCs. The chain links TRBV7-2 to TRBJ2-7; 9 positions match TRBD1. The CDR3 DNA reads as TGTGCCAGCAGCTTGGTTTGGGACAGGGATAACGAGCAGTACTTC. This gives the protein CASSLVWDRDNEQYF.